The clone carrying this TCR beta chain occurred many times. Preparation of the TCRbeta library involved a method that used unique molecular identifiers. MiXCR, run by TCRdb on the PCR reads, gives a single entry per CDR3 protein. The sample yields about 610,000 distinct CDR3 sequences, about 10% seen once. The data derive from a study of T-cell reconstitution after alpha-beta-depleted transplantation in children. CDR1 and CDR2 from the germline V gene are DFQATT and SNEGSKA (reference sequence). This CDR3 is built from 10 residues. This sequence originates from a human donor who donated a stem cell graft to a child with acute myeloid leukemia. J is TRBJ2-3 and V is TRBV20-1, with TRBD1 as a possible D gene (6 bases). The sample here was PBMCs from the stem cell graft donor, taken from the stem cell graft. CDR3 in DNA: TGCAGCGCTGGGGGCAGCGCACGGTATTTT. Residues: CSAGGSARYF.